The TCR beta chain under discussion was sequenced for a study of blood T cell repertoires in COVID-19. Background on the study: The United States, Italy and Spain provided the acute and convalescent COVID-19 samples. PBMCs, B-cell-depleted T cells, or T cells provided the cDNA or gDNA that made up the material.

The table came from immunoSEQ multiplex PCR; TCRdb's copy has only in-frame clones and leaves some out. The table shows approximately 280,000 clones, with 75% to 90% occurring only once. Material for sequencing was peripheral blood. This sequence was found in a woman in her 70s with acute or convalescent COVID-19.

The CDR3 nucleotides read TGCGCCAGCAGCTTGGGGCCTCTTTCTGAAGCTTTCTTT. Translating it yields CASSLGPLSEAFF. This chain joins TRBV5-1 and TRBJ1-1; D is uncertain. The CDR3 has 13 residues. V dropped 0 bases and J dropped 6 bases, with 9 bases sitting between them. Germline V gene sequence: CDR1 SGHRS, CDR2 YFSETQ.